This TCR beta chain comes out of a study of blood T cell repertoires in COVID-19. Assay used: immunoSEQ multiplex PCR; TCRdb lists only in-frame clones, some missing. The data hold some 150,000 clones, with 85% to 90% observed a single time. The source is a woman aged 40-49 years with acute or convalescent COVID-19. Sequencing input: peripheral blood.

CDR3 amino acids: CAISVSAGKRPQHF. The CDR3 DNA follows: TGTGCCATCAGTGTTTCCGCGGGAAAGCGGCCCCAGCATTTT. The rearrangement links TRBV10-3 to TRBJ1-5; D is unclear. V lost 4 bases to trimming and J lost 9 bases, with 16 bases between them. CDR1 is ENHRY and CDR2 is SYGVKD in the germline V gene. The CDR3 loop spans 14 amino acids.